In this sample, the clone carrying this T cell receptor beta chain turned up many times. Its target is unknown. Per the germline V gene, CDR1 is MNHEY and CDR2 is SMNVEV (reference sequence). This CDR3 region has 15 residues. Trimming pared 6 bases from V and 1 base from J, leaving 13 bases between. These data originate in a study of T cells in Graves' hyperthyroidism and ophthalmopathy. General study points: Most clonotypes expanded in thyroid above 0.001 were likewise present in blood.

Diagnostic decisions used clinical symptoms, serum thyroxine and TRAb, thyroid ultrasound and orbital computed tomography. PBMCs were collected from a roughly 10 ml volume of fresh peripheral blood. Amplification targeted TCR beta CDR3 regions from RNA transcripts. HTBI primers drove first-round RT-PCR of the TCR CDR3. TCRdb reanalysed the multiplex PCR reads using MiXCR and keeps one entry per CDR3 protein. The sample contains over 450,000 distinct CDR3 sequences, approximately 15% of which appear only once. This chain joins TRBV27 and TRBJ1-3; a possible D gene is TRBD1 (5 bases). The TCR originated in a woman aged 18-29 years with Graves' hyperthyroidism. Sequenced sample: blood. The CDR3 loop reads CASRDGTGSGNTIYF. DNA of the CDR3: TGTGCCAGCAGGGACGGGACTGGGTCTGGAAACACCATATATTTT.